Listed below are T cell receptor beta chains from one sample, sequenced in a study of cytomegalovirus exposure and HLA in healthy donors. The data were produced by immunoSEQ multiplex PCR, yet TCRdb's version contains in-frame clones alone and is incomplete. The data show about 160,000 clones, more than 65% seen once. The sequencing input was PBMCs. These receptors all come from a woman in her 30s in good health and CMV-seronegative. Each CDR3 is given with its conserved first and last residue. D genes are given only for firm matches. For some rows the clone size is stated as once, few or many, or as a class when expanded; others skip it.

V gene,clone size,J gene,D gene,CDR3 protein,CDR3 DNA
TRBV5-1,-,TRBJ1-1,TRBD1,CASSFGTALNTEAFF,TGCGCCAGCAGCTTCGGGACAGCTTTGAACACTGAAGCTTTCTTT
TRBV10-3,-,TRBJ2-7,TRBD1,CAISEGQGATYEQYF,TGTGCCATCAGTGAGGGACAGGGGGCGACCTACGAGCAGTACTTC
TRBV5-8,-,TRBJ1-1,-,CASSLDRMGTEAFF,TGTGCCAGCAGCTTAGACAGGATGGGCACTGAAGCTTTCTTT
TRBV4-1,-,TRBJ1-1,TRBD1,CASSPQPTGTVFEAFF,TGCGCCAGCAGCCCACAACCTACCGGGACAGTCTTTGAAGCTTTCTTT
TRBV6-1,-,TRBJ2-3,-,CASSLQGTSDTQYF,TGTGCCAGCAGTCTCCAGGGGACGTCAGATACGCAGTATTTT
TRBV18,-,TRBJ2-5,-,CASSPSTDAFAPQYF,TGTGCCAGCTCACCGTCGACAGACGCATTCGCTCCCCAGTACTTC
TRBV5-1,-,TRBJ2-1,-,CASSSEGQYNEQFF,TGCGCCAGCAGCTCGGAGGGGCAGTACAATGAGCAGTTCTTC
TRBV7-8,-,TRBJ1-4,TRBD1,CASSFLQGTNEKLFF,TGTGCCAGCAGTTTTCTACAGGGGACTAATGAAAAACTGTTTTTT
TRBV5-6,-,TRBJ2-3,-,CASSLMTSSTDTQYF,TGTGCCAGCAGCTTGATGACTTCAAGCACAGATACGCAGTATTTT
TRBV2,-,TRBJ1-1,-,CASSAQGQNTEAFF,TGTGCCAGCAGTGCACAGGGCCAGAACACTGAAGCTTTCTTT
TRBV30,-,TRBJ1-3,-,CAWDSAGNTIYF,TGTGCCTGGGACAGCGCTGGAAACACCATATATTTT
TRBV28,-,TRBJ1-4,-,CASSEGVEEKLFF,TGTGCCAGCAGTGAGGGGGTGGAGGAAAAACTGTTTTTT
TRBV9,once,TRBJ2-7,-,CASSVSSYEQYF,TGTGCCAGCAGCGTCAGCTCCTACGAGCAGTACTTC